Presented here are 16 T cell receptor beta chains from one specimen sequenced in a study of T cell responses to AZD1222 COVID-19 vaccine. Generated by immunoSEQ multiplex PCR, the TCRdb table keeps only in-frame clones and is missing some. The sample includes 130,000 to 150,000 clones, about 92% of them seen just once. The material sequenced was peripheral blood, taken on day 0 of AZD1222 vaccination. These receptors originate from an adult in good health.

This chain uses TRBV9 with TRBJ2-1; TRBD2 is a possible D gene (6 bases). The V and J ends lost 0 bases and 3 bases respectively, with 10 bases between them. This CDR3 comprises 15 residues. Germline loops: CDR1 SGDLS, CDR2 YYNGEE. The CDR3 bases are TGTGCCAGCAGCGTAGGGGGCGGGAACTACAATGAGCAGTTCTTC. Translating it yields CASSVGGGNYNEQFF. The full variable domain, in which reference TRBV9 and TRBJ2-1 provide the parts outside the CDR3, is DSGVTQTPKHLITATGQRVTLRCSPRSGDLSVYWYQQSLDQGLQFLIQYYNGEERAKGNILERFSAQQFPDLHSELNLSSLELGDSALYFCASSVGGGNYNEQFFGPGTRLTVL.

This chain connects TRBV11-3 to TRBJ2-7, with 11 positions matching TRBD1. V dropped 2 bases and J dropped 2; count of bases not matched to a gene: 2. Germline CDR1 is SGHNT and CDR2 is YENEEA. The CDR3 runs to 15 residues. The CDR3, as DNA: TGTGCCAGCAGCTTAAGGGGACAGGGGGCCTACGAGCAGTACTTC. This gives the protein CASSLRGQGAYEQYF.

This clone appeared a single time. V is TRBV20-1 and J is TRBJ1-5, with 9 bases that match TRBD1. The CDR3 sequence is 14 residues long. Germline CDR1 reads DFQATT; CDR2 reads SNEGSKA (reference sequence). The trim removed 6 bases at V and 3 bases at J, leaving 6 bases unmatched. The CDR3 coding sequence is TGCAGTGCCAGTACAGGGGGCCTCAATCAGCCCCAGCATTTT. It translates to CSASTGGLNQPQHF.

J is TRBJ1-3 and V is TRBV5-5; 7 nucleotides line up with TRBD1. The CDR3 is 15 amino acids. Per germline, CDR1 SGHKS and CDR2 YYEKEE (reference sequence). V trimming: 4 bases; J trimming: 2 bases; junction bases outside the gene matches: 6. CDR3 region: CASSRLTGAGNTIYF. In DNA, the CDR3 is TGTGCCAGCAGCCGATTAACAGGGGCTGGAAACACCATATATTTT.

The chain is built from TRBV25-1 and TRBJ1-1; 10 bases are a match to TRBD1. Germline V CDR1 and CDR2: MGHDK, SYGVNS. Trimming took 7 bases from V and 3 from J; bases not matched to a gene: 8. The CDR3 sequence is 15 residues long. CDR3 bases: TGTGCCAGCATGAGGACAGGGGGTGTCTACACTGAAGCTTTCTTT. Amino acids: CASMRTGGVYTEAFF. The variable domain in full, completed from reference TRBV25-1 and TRBJ1-1, reads EADIYQTPRYLVIGTGKKITLECSQTMGHDKMYWYQQDPGMELHLIHYSYGVNSTEKGDLSSESTVSRIRTEHFPLTLESARPSHTSQYLCASMRTGGVYTEAFFGQGTRLTVV.

This clone showed up just once. The chain has TRBV29-1 and TRBJ1-1; D might be TRBD1 (6 bases). Trimming left V 0 bases short and J 4 bases short, with 12 bases between. This CDR3 has 14 residues. The V gene's germline CDR1 is SQVTM and CDR2 ANQGSEA. CDR3 region: CSVEEQQGPTEAFF. DNA of the CDR3: TGCAGCGTTGAAGAACAACAGGGCCCCACTGAAGCTTTCTTT.

The CDR3 loop is CASSQPGGQGFTEAFF. The CDR3 DNA sequence: TGTGCCAGCAGCCAGCCTGGAGGACAGGGTTTCACTGAAGCTTTCTTT. This sequence joins TRBV3-1 (or the pseudogene TRBV3-2) and TRBJ1-1; 8 bases are shared with TRBD1. From germline, CDR1 is LGHDT and CDR2 YNNKEL (reference sequence). V was clipped by 3 bases and J by 4 bases; unmatched bases: 10. This CDR3 is built from 16 residues.

The gene calls are TRBV27 and TRBJ1-1; D possibly corresponds to TRBD1 (5 bases). The CDR3 is 15 amino acids. Germline V gene data show CDR1 as MNHEY and CDR2 as SMNVEV (reference sequence). V lost 4 bases and J lost 6, with 18 bases in between. The CDR3 nucleotides read TGTGCCAGCAGTTCCCTCGGCGGGGCTGGGGCTGAAGCTTTCTTT. This codes for CASSSLGGAGAEAFF.

Notes on this clone: Here the CDR3 omits its conserved ending phenylalanine or tryptophan, so a read error is the likely source. The DNA is left out, because the CDR3 cannot be placed on it with certainty; the CDR3 is given as TCRdb lists it. This chain's CDR3 is CASSFAGPV. The chain employs TRBV12-3 or TRBV12-4 and TRBJ1-1. A total of 9 residues make up the CDR3, ends included.

The chain joins TRBV19 to TRBJ1-1, with a tentative D call TRBD1 (5 bases). V lost 7 bases, J lost 4 bases, and 16 bases lay in between. Germline loops: CDR1 LNHDA, CDR2 SQIVND (reference sequence). The CDR3 runs to 14 residues. CDR3 nucleotide sequence: TGTGCCAGTATGGCAGGGATCAAGTTCACTGAAGCTTTCTTT. Encoded protein: CASMAGIKFTEAFF.

The chain has TRBV12-5 and TRBJ1-1; D uncertain. With 0 bases removed from V and 4 bases from J, the gap between germline ends came to 12 bases. The CDR3 loop spans 15 amino acids. CDR1 is LGHNT and CDR2 is FRNRAP in the germline V gene. The CDR3 reads CASGLVQGLRTEAFF. Written as DNA, the CDR3 is TGTGCTAGTGGTTTGGTACAAGGACTGCGCACTGAAGCTTTCTTT.

The chain uses TRBV2 and TRBJ2-1; 14 bases agree with TRBD2. The germline CDR1 and CDR2 sequences are SNHLY and FYNNEI. After removal of 0 bases from V and 7 bases from J, the junction contained 5 bases not matched to a gene. The CDR3 runs 17 residues. The CDR3 DNA sequence: TGTGCCAGCAGTGAAGCCCTGGGACTAGCGGGAGCAAATGAGCAGTTCTTC. Its translation: CASSEALGLAGANEQFF.

The genes are TRBV9 and TRBJ2-2, with 8 bases identical to TRBD2. CDR3 size: 17 residues. The germline V gene encodes CDR1 SGDLS and CDR2 YYNGEE. J lost 8 bases, V lost 2 bases, and 14 bases had no gene match. The CDR3 here is CASSVGMTSETGGELFF. The CDR3 DNA follows: TGTGCCAGCAGCGTGGGCATGACTAGCGAGACGGGAGGGGAGCTGTTTTTT.

This clone appeared once. This chain uses TRBV12-3 or TRBV12-4 with TRBJ2-1, with D unresolved. With 3 bases removed from V and 10 bases from J, the gap between germline ends came to 13 bases. CDR3 length: 13 amino acids. The CDR3 region is CASSLRERAEQFF. The DNA of the CDR3 is TGTGCCAGCAGTTTGCGCGAAAGGGCGGAGCAGTTCTTC.

The genes are TRBV6-5 and TRBJ1-2, with unresolved D. This CDR3 is built from 14 residues. The V end lost 6 bases, the J end lost 2 bases, and 13 bases lay between the germline ends. Germline V CDR1 and CDR2: MNHEY, SVGAGI. CDR3 nucleotide sequence: TGTGCCAGCAGGGGCGCTACAACAAACTATGGCTACACCTTC. It codes for CASRGATTNYGYTF.

The chain is built from TRBV19 and TRBJ1-1; tentative D call: TRBD1 (6 bases). V was clipped by 5 bases and J by 1 base, with 11 bases between them. Germline loops: CDR1 LNHDA, CDR2 SQIVND (reference sequence). The CDR3 loop spans 14 amino acids. CDR3: CASSFPRGNTEAFF. The CDR3 DNA reads as TGTGCCAGTAGTTTTCCCAGGGGGAACACTGAAGCTTTCTTT. Together with reference TRBV19 and TRBJ1-1, the CDR3 gives the full variable domain: DGGITQSPKYLFRKEGQNVTLSCEQNLNHDAMYWYRQDPGQGLRLIYYSQIVNDFQKGDIAEGYSVSREKKESFPLTVTSAQKNPTAFYLCASSFPRGNTEAFFGQGTRLTVV.